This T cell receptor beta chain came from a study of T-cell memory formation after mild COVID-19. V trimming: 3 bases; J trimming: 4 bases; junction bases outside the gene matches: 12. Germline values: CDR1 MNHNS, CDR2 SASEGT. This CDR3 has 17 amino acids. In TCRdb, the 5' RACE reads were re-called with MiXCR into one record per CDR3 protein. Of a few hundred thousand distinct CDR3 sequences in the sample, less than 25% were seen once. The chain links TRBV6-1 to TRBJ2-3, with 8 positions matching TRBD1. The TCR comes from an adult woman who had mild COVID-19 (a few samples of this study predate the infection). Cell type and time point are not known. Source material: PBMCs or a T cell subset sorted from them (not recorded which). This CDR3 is CASSDRTGTFAADTQYF. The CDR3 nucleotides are TGTGCCAGCAGTGACCGGACAGGGACATTTGCTGCAGATACGCAGTATTTT.